The present TCR beta chain was sequenced within a study of blood T cell repertoires in COVID-19. V shed 4 bases, J shed 0 bases, and the junction held 13 bases outside the gene matches. Per the germline V gene, CDR1 is SGDLS and CDR2 is YYNGEE. This CDR3 is built from 19 residues. Sequenced by immunoSEQ multiplex PCR; TCRdb stores in-frame clones only, minus some. The table shows 110,000 or so clones, with 84% occurring only once. This clonotype was obtained from a woman aged 45-60 years with acute or convalescent COVID-19. The chain couples TRBV9 to TRBJ2-6; 7 nucleotides line up with TRBD1. Source material: peripheral blood. The CDR3 DNA sequence: TGTGCCAGCAGCCTCCAAGACAGGGTTCGCAGCTCTGGGGCCAACGTCCTGACTTTC. Its translation is CASSLQDRVRSSGANVLTF.